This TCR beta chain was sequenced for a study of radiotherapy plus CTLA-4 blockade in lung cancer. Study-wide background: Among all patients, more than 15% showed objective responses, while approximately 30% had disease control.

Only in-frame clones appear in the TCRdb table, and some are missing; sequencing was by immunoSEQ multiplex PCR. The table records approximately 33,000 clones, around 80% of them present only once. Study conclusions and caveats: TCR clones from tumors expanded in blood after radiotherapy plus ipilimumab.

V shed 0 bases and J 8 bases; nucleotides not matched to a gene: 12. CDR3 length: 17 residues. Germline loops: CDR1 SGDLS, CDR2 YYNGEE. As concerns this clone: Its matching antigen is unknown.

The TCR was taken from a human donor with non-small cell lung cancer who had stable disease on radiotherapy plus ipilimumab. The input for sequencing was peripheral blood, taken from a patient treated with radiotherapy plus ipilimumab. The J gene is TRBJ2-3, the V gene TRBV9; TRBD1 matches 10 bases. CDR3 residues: CASSVETTGGAAGTQYF. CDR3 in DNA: TGTGCCAGCAGCGTAGAGACGACAGGGGGCGCAGCAGGTACGCAGTATTTT.